This TCR beta chain came from a study of blood T cells in healthy people across ages. Findings and limits, study-wide: Long-lived and aged donors differed, with more naive CD4+ cells and higher diversity in the long-lived. Diversity figures derived from one million T cells were judged to underestimate the true value.

Together with a sample-barcoded 5' primer, a J-beta primer mix was included in a second PCR lasting about 7 to 11 cycles. TCRdb independently ran MiXCR on the 5' RACE reads; one entry per CDR3 protein. The table has approximately 770,000 distinct CDR3 sequences, 55% to 70% seen once. Per the germline V gene, CDR1 is SGHAT and CDR2 is FQNNGV. J gave up 6 bases and V 6 bases, and 9 bases lay outside the gene matches. The CDR3 consists of 15 residues. PBMCs numbering at least 6.5 million were isolated per sample. With respect to this clonotype: Its cognate antigen is unknown.

Material for sequencing was blood. The receptor was derived from a man aged 25-45 years in good health. The chain recombines TRBV11-2 with TRBJ2-5, with 11 bases lining up with TRBD1. The CDR3 DNA reads TGTGCCAGCAGGCAAGGGGACAGGGGGGAAAAGACCCAGTACTTC. It codes for CASRQGDRGEKTQYF.